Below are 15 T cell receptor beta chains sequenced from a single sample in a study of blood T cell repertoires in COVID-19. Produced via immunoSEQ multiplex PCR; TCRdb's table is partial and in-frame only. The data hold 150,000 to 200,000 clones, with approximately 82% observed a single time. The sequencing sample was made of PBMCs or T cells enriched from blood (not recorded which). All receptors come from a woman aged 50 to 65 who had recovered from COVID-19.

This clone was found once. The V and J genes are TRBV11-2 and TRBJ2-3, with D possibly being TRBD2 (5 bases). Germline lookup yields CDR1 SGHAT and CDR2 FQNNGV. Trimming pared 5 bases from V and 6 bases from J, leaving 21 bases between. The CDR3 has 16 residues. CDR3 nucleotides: TGTGCCAGCAGCCCAACCAGCCGAGGGATGGAGGATACGCAGTATTTT. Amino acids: CASSPTSRGMEDTQYF.

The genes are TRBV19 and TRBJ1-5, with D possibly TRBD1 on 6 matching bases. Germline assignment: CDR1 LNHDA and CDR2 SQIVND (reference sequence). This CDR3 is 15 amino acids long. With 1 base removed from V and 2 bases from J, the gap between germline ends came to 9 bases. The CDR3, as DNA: TGTGCCAGTAGTATAGTAGCAGGGGGCAATCAGCCCCAGCATTTT. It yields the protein CASSIVAGGNQPQHF. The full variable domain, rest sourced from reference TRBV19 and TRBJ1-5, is DGGITQSPKYLFRKEGQNVTLSCEQNLNHDAMYWYRQDPGQGLRLIYYSQIVNDFQKGDIAEGYSVSREKKESFPLTVTSAQKNPTAFYLCASSIVAGGNQPQHFGDGTRLSIL.

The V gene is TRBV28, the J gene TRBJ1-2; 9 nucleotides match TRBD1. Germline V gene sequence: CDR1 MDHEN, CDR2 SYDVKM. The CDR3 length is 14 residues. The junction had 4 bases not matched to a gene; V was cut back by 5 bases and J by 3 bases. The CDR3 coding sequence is TGTGCCAGCAGTCTGGGACAGGGTCACTATGGCTACACCTTC. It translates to CASSLGQGHYGYTF.

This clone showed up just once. CDR3 residues: CASSYGQGARQYF. The CDR3 DNA sequence: TGTGCCAGCAGCTACGGACAGGGGGCACGGCAGTACTTC. The V and J genes are TRBV5-4 and TRBJ2-7; TRBD1 matches 11 bases. J was trimmed by 9 bases and V by 3 bases; bases with no gene match: 5. CDR3 length: 13 residues. In germline, CDR1 is SGHNT, CDR2 YYREEE (reference sequence).

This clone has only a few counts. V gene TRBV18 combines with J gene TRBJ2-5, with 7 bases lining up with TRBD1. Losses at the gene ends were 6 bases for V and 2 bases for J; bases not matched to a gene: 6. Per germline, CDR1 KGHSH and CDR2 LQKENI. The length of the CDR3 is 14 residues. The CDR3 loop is CASSRDRAQETQYF. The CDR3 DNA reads TGTGCCAGCTCCCGTGACAGGGCACAAGAGACCCAGTACTTC.

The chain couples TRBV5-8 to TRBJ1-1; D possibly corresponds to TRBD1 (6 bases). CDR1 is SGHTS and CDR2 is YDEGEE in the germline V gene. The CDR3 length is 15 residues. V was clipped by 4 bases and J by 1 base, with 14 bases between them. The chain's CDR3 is CASSANRVQNTEAFF. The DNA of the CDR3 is TGTGCCAGCAGCGCCAACAGGGTTCAGAACACTGAAGCTTTCTTT. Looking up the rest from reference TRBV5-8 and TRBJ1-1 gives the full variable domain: EAGVTQSPTHLIKTRGQQATLRCSPISGHTSVYWYQQALGLGLQFLLWYDEGEERNRGNFPPRFSGRQFPNYSSELNVNALELEDSALYLCASSANRVQNTEAFFGQGTRLTVV.

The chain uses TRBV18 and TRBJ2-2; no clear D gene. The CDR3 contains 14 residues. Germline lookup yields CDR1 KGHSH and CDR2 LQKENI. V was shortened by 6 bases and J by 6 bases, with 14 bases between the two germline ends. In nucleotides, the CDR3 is TGTGCCAGCTCCCTTCGGTCAGGCCCCGGGGAGCTGTTTTTT. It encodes CASSLRSGPGELFF.

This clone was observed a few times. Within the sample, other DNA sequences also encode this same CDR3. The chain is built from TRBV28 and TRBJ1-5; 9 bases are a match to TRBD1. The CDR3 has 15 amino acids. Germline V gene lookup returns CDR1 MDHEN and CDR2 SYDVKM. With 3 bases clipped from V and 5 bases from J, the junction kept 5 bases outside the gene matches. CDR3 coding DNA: TGTGCCAGCAGTTTGGGGGACAGGGAGGATCAGCCCCAGCATTTT. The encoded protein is CASSLGDREDQPQHF.

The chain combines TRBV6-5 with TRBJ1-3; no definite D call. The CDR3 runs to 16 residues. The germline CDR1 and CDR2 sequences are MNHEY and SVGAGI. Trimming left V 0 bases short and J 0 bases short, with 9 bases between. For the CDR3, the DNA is TGTGCCAGCAGTTACTCGAGCTCTAGCTCTGGAAACACCATATATTTT. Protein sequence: CASSYSSSSSGNTIYF.

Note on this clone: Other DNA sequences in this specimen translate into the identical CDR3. The CDR3: CASSSGLAGETQYF. The CDR3 DNA follows: TGTGCCAGCAGCTCCGGACTAGCGGGAGAGACCCAGTACTTC. This sequence joins TRBV7-3 and TRBJ2-5, with 11 bases fitting TRBD2. Germline V gene lookup returns CDR1 SGHTA and CDR2 FQGTGA. V shed 4 bases and J 4 bases; nucleotides not matched to a gene: 2. This CDR3 is 14 amino acids long.

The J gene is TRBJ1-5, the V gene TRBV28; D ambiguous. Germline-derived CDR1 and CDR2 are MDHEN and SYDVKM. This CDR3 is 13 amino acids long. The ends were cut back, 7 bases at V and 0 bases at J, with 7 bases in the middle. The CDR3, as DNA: TGTGCCAGCATCTCAGATAGCAATCAGCCCCAGCATTTT. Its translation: CASISDSNQPQHF.

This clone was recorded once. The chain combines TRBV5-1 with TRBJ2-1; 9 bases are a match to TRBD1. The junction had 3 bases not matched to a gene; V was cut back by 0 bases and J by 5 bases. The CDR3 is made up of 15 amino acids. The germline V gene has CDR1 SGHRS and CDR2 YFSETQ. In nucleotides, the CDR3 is TGCGCCAGCAGCTTGGGGACAGGGGCACACAATGAGCAGTTCTTC. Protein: CASSLGTGAHNEQFF. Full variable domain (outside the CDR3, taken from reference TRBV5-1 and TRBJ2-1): KAGVTQTPRYLIKTRGQQVTLSCSPISGHRSVSWYQQTPGQGLQFLFEYFSETQRNKGNFPGRFSGRQFSNSRSEMNVSTLELGDSALYLCASSLGTGAHNEQFFGPGTRLTVL.

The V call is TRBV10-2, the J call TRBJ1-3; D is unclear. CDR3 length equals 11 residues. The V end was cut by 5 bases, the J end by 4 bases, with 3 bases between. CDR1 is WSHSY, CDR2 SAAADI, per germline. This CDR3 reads CASSSGNTIYF. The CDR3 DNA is TGCGCCAGCAGTTCAGGAAACACCATATATTTT.

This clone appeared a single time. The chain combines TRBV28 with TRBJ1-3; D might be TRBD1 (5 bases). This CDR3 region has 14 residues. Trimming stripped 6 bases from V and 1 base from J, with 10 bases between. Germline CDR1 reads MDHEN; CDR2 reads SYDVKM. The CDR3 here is CASRAGGSGNTIYF. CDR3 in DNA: TGTGCCAGCAGAGCGGGGGGGTCTGGAAACACCATATATTTT. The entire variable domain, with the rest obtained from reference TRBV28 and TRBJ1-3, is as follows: DVKVTQSSRYLVKRTGEKVFLECVQDMDHENMFWYRQDPGLGLRLIYFSYDVKMKEKGDIPEGYSVSREKKERFSLILESASTNQTSMYLCASRAGGSGNTIYFGEGSWLTVV.

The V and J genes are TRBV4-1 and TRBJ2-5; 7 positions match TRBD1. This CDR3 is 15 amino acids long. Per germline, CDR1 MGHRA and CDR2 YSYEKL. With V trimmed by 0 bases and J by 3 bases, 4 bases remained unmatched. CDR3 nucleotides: TGCGCCAGCAGCCAAGACTACAGGGGAAAAGAGACCCAGTACTTC. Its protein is CASSQDYRGKETQYF.